This T cell receptor beta chain originates from a study of T cells in Graves' hyperthyroidism and ophthalmopathy. Study-wide points: Most thyroid clonotypes expanded above 0.001 appeared in blood too. By a 13 V-J model, ophthalmopathy was set apart from stable hyperthyroidism.

In this sample, this clonotype turned up many times. The antigen is not known. The V gene's germline CDR1 is MDHEN and CDR2 SYDVKM. The CDR3 is 15 amino acids. The V and J ends lost 2 bases and 7 bases respectively, with 15 bases between them. RNA transcripts gave rise to amplified TCR beta CDR3 regions. Primed by the HTBI set, a first-round RT-PCR was run on the TCR CDR3. TCRdb redid the calling of the multiplex PCR reads with MiXCR, one entry per CDR3 protein. The data hold 400,000 or so distinct CDR3 sequences, with roughly 14% observed a single time. This clonotype originated in a woman aged 30 to 39 with Graves' ophthalmopathy. Sequencing used blood. This chain connects TRBV28 to TRBJ1-5; possible D gene TRBD1, 6 bases. This CDR3 is CASSLRAGGGQPQHF. The CDR3 bases are TGTGCCAGCAGTTTACGGGCCGGGGGCGGGCAGCCCCAGCATTTT.